The 30 T cell receptor beta chains below come from one sample, sequenced in a study of precursors of human CD4 cytotoxic T cells. Using its own MiXCR run on the reads, TCRdb lists one record per CDR3 protein. The repertoire holds some 400 distinct CDR3 sequences, 22% seen once, with approximately 30% in the top ten. The bulk UMI libraries came from four sorted CD4+ memory subsets, including IL-7R-high and IL-7R-negative TEMRA. The sequenced sample consisted of memory CD4+ T cells from blood (PBMCs). These receptors all come from a human donor in good health.

The rearrangement links TRBV5-1 to TRBJ2-1, with D possibly being TRBD1 or TRBD2 (5 bases each). Germline V lookup: CDR1 SGHRS, CDR2 YFSETQ. CDR3 length: 15 residues. V was trimmed by 4 bases and J by 3 bases, leaving 14 bases between them. The CDR3 region has the DNA TGCGCCAGCAGCCCCACCGGGACGGTCTACAATGAGCAGTTCTTC. Protein sequence: CASSPTGTVYNEQFF. The full variable domain, completed using reference TRBV5-1 and TRBJ2-1, is KAGVTQTPRYLIKTRGQQVTLSCSPISGHRSVSWYQQTPGQGLQFLFEYFSETQRNKGNFPGRFSGRQFSNSRSEMNVSTLELGDSALYLCASSPTGTVYNEQFFGPGTRLTVL.

Only a few counts were recorded for this clonotype. The V gene is TRBV29-1, the J gene TRBJ2-6; D gene unclear. CDR1 SQVTM and CDR2 ANQGSEA come from the germline V gene. V was shortened by 4 bases and J by 0 bases, with 7 bases between the two germline ends. This CDR3 spans 14 amino acids. The CDR3 coding sequence is TGCAGCGTTGTGGCGGCCTCTGGGGCCAACGTCCTGACTTTC. It encodes CSVVAASGANVLTF.

With regard to this clonotype: Just one base apart from a much larger clone, this may be a read error. The chain links TRBV6-1 to TRBJ1-5; D is perhaps TRBD1 (6 bases). V dropped 4 bases and J dropped 0 bases, with 13 bases sitting between them. The CDR3 is 16 amino acids. The V gene's germline CDR1 is MNHNS and CDR2 SASEGT. DNA for the CDR3: TGTGCCAGCAGTGTATTAAGACAGGTTAGCAATCAGCCCCAGCATTTT. As protein: CASSVLRQVSNQPQHF.

The chain joins TRBV7-3 to TRBJ2-1, with a possible D match to TRBD1 (5 bases). The ends were cut back, 2 bases at V and 3 bases at J, with 11 bases in the middle. The CDR3 length is 15 residues. The germline gives CDR1 SGHTA, CDR2 FQGTGA. The CDR3 loop is CASSLYSTDYNEQFF. CDR3 nucleotide sequence: TGTGCCAGCAGCTTATACTCGACAGACTACAATGAGCAGTTCTTC.

The V call is TRBV11-2, the J call TRBJ2-6; perhaps TRBD1 as D (6 bases). Trimming cost V 6 bases and J 1 base, with 19 bases left between them. This CDR3 has 18 amino acids. The germline V gene has CDR1 SGHAT and CDR2 FQNNGV. The CDR3 nucleotides are TGTGCCAGCAGTTCCGTGGGGACAAGGGCATCTGGGGCCAACGTCCTGACTTTC. Translation: CASSSVGTRASGANVLTF.

This clonotype was seen a few times. This rearrangement joins TRBV11-3 to TRBJ2-1; possibly TRBD2 for D (6 bases). V lost 0 bases and J 6 bases, leaving 12 bases between the germline ends. The germline gives CDR1 SGHNT, CDR2 YENEEA. The CDR3 has 15 residues. This CDR3 reads CASSLDGGRSNEQFF. The CDR3 bases are TGTGCCAGCAGCTTAGACGGGGGTAGAAGCAATGAGCAGTTCTTC.

Notes on this clonotype: The conserved phenylalanine or tryptophan normally closing the CDR3 is absent here, so this likely arose from a read error. The chain employs TRBV12-3 or TRBV12-4 and TRBJ2-3; D gene unclear. Trimming took 5 bases from V and 2 from J, leaving 8 bases between them. This CDR3 is built from 13 residues. The CDR3 DNA sequence: TGTGCCAGCAGTGATTACGCCACAGATACGCAGTATTTA. Amino acid sequence: CASSDYATDTQYL.

There are a few counts of this clonotype. CDR3 nucleotide sequence: TGTGCCAGCAGCACAGGGACAGGGAAGGTTACGACCAATCAGCCCCAGCATTTT. This sequence encodes CASSTGTGKVTTNQPQHF. The chain is built from TRBV7-2 and TRBJ1-5; 9 bases agree with TRBD1. V lost 5 bases and J lost 3; bases outside the gene matches: 14. Germline V gene sequence: CDR1 SGHTA, CDR2 FQGNSA. The CDR3 length is 18 residues.

This clonotype ranks as large (0.1 to 1%). The rearrangement links TRBV2 to TRBJ2-7; 9 bases fit TRBD2. The CDR3 has 16 residues. Germline V gene sequence: CDR1 SNHLY, CDR2 FYNNEI. The V gene end was trimmed by 3 bases and the J gene end by 5 bases; junction bases not matched to a gene: 11. The CDR3 nucleotides read TGTGCCAGCAGTGACAGGGAACTAGCGGGTAGCAACGAGCAGTACTTC. Translation: CASSDRELAGSNEQYF.

By sample share, this clonotype is large. This rearrangement joins TRBV29-1 to TRBJ2-7; D is possibly TRBD1 or TRBD2 (6 bases each). Germline V lookup: CDR1 SQVTM, CDR2 ANQGSEA. The CDR3 is 12 residues long. V lost 5 bases, J lost 5 bases, and 13 bases lay in between. CDR3 coding DNA: TGCAGCGTTTCCCCGCGGGACAACGAGCAGTACTTC. This translates into CSVSPRDNEQYF.

The J gene is TRBJ1-4, the V gene TRBV5-1; 9 bases map to TRBD1. The CDR3 runs 15 residues. Germline assignment: CDR1 SGHRS and CDR2 YFSETQ. V trimming: 2 bases; J trimming: 7 bases; junction bases outside the gene matches: 6. The CDR3 sequence: CASSLYPGQGEKLFF. CDR3 nucleotide sequence: TGCGCCAGCAGCTTATACCCGGGACAGGGTGAAAAACTGTTTTTT.

With regard to this clonotype: At one end the junction does not follow the germline gene, possibly because of a read error. V and J are TRBV20-1 and TRBJ1-2; D is undetermined. The germline CDR1 and CDR2 sequences are DFQATT and SNEGSKA (reference sequence). The CDR3 is 12 residues long. The chain's CDR3 is CSAHSPNYCYTF. The CDR3 DNA reads TGCAGTGCGCACAGTCCTAACTATTGCTACACCTTC.

This clonotype appeared a few times. The chain links TRBV24-1 to TRBJ2-7; possibly TRBD1 for D (6 bases). The V gene lost 1 base and the J gene lost 3 bases, with 15 bases spanning the gap. Germline V gene lookup returns CDR1 KGHDR and CDR2 SFDVKD. CDR3 size: 16 residues. CDR3 sequence reads: CATSDFVRTADYEQYF. The CDR3 DNA reads TGTGCCACCAGTGATTTCGTCCGGACAGCCGACTACGAGCAGTACTTC.

The rearrangement joins TRBV18 to TRBJ1-5; TRBD1 agrees at 9 bases. CDR1 and CDR2 (germline): KGHSH, LQKENI. The trim removed 5 bases at V and 7 bases at J, leaving 9 bases unmatched. The CDR3 is 15 amino acids. CDR3: CASSITGQGEQPQHF. The CDR3 DNA reads TGTGCCAGCTCAATAACGGGACAGGGTGAGCAGCCCCAGCATTTT.

V usage is TRBV13 and J usage is TRBJ1-2; 8 nucleotides line up with TRBD1. With 5 bases clipped from V and 8 bases from J, the junction kept 10 bases outside the gene matches. The CDR3 sequence is 14 residues long. CDR1 and CDR2 (germline): PRHDT, FYEKMQ (reference sequence). This chain's CDR3 is CASSTSPGGRGYTF. In nucleotides, the CDR3 is TGTGCCAGCAGCACCAGCCCAGGGGGCCGGGGCTACACCTTC.

This clonotype counts as large (0.1 to 1%). The V and J genes are TRBV7-2 and TRBJ2-1, with TRBD1 as a possible D gene (5 bases). CDR1 is SGHTA and CDR2 is FQGNSA in the germline V gene. The CDR3 contains 15 residues. Trimming shortened V by 4 bases and J by 4 bases, and 14 bases separated the two germline ends. This CDR3 is CASSSGHLSYNEQFF. The CDR3 DNA reads TGTGCCAGCAGCTCAGGACATCTTTCATACAATGAGCAGTTCTTC.

As for this clonotype: This may be a read error, as it is one base from a much larger clone. The V gene is TRBV11-2, the J gene TRBJ2-3, with 10 bases fitting TRBD2. V was clipped by 8 bases and J by 4 bases; unmatched bases: 21. Germline lookup yields CDR1 SGHAT and CDR2 FQNNGV. CDR3 length: 19 amino acids. The CDR3 DNA is TGTGCCAGCTGCCTGGAGTCGGGATCTAGCGGGAGTCGGGCAGATACGCAGTATTTT. Its translation is CASCLESGSSGSRADTQYF.

The CDR3 loop is CASSLNRAETQYF. The CDR3 bases are TGTGCCAGCAGCCTCAACAGGGCAGAGACCCAGTACTTC. This chain connects TRBV6-5 to TRBJ2-5; tentatively, D is TRBD1 (6 bases). The V end lost 6 bases, the J end lost 4 bases, and 12 bases lay between the germline ends. This CDR3 spans 13 amino acids. CDR1 and CDR2 (germline): MNHEY, SVGAGI.

To note about this clonotype: Possible read error: a much larger clone is one base away. Because the CDR3 is missing its conserved closing phenylalanine or tryptophan, this is likely a read error. The CDR3 DNA follows: TGTGCCAGCAGCCCCGGGACAGGAGATAATTCACCCCTCCACTCT. This translates into CASSPGTGDNSPLHS. V and J are TRBV3-1 and TRBJ1-6; 8 nucleotides match TRBD1. J lost 5 bases, V lost 4 bases, and 4 bases had no gene match. Germline assignment: CDR1 LGHDT and CDR2 YNNKEL (reference sequence). The CDR3 has 15 amino acids.

By proportion, this clonotype is large. The chain links TRBV7-8 to TRBJ1-4; TRBD1 agrees at 7 bases. The CDR3 runs 15 residues. CDR1 SGHVS and CDR2 FQNEAQ come from the germline V gene. J gave up 7 bases and V 2 bases, and 7 bases lay outside the gene matches. CDR3 DNA sequence: TGTGCCAGCAGCTTAATGGGGACAGTGGGTGAAAAACTGTTTTTT. Its translation: CASSLMGTVGEKLFF.

This rearrangement joins TRBV7-2 to TRBJ2-4; D is ambiguous. Germline assignment: CDR1 SGHTA and CDR2 FQGNSA. Between the trimmed V and J ends, which lost 4 bases and 15 bases, there was a span of 19 bases. The CDR3 extends over 13 amino acids. DNA for the CDR3: TGTGCCAGCAGCTCCCATACCCACCAGAATCTGTACTTC. As protein: CASSSHTHQNLYF.

V gene TRBV12-3 or TRBV12-4 combines with J gene TRBJ1-1, with D unclear. The CDR3 loop spans 14 amino acids. V was shortened by 6 bases and J by 4 bases, with 15 bases between the two germline ends. DNA of the CDR3: TGTGCCAGCAGCTCCCGGGCGGGTTTCACTGAAGCTTTCTTT. This codes for CASSSRAGFTEAFF.

Of note for this clonotype: The junction differs from germline at one of its ends, possibly a read error. The gene calls are TRBV6-1 and TRBJ1-2; D perhaps matches TRBD1 (5 bases). From germline, CDR1 is MNHNS and CDR2 SASEGT. CDR3 length equals 14 residues. The CDR3 bases are TGTGCCAGCCGTGATTCAGGGAAAACGGGGGGCTACACCTTC. Protein sequence: CASRDSGKTGGYTF.

The CDR3 coding sequence is TGTGCCAGCTCACCACAGGAGACCCAGTACTTC. Its protein product is CASSPQETQYF. The chain uses TRBV18 and TRBJ2-5; D unclear. Trimming took 1 base from V and 5 from J, leaving 2 bases between them. The germline V gene has CDR1 KGHSH and CDR2 LQKENI. CDR3 size: 11 residues.

Judged by abundance, this clonotype is large. This sequence joins TRBV6-1 and TRBJ1-5; TRBD1 aligns across 7 bases. Germline V gene data show CDR1 as MNHNS and CDR2 as SASEGT. Trimming cost V 4 bases and J 0 bases; bases outside gene matches: 6. The CDR3 totals 16 residues. In DNA form, the CDR3 reads TGTGCCAGCAGTGTATTAGGACAGGTTAGCAATCAGCCCCAGCATTTT. Amino acid sequence: CASSVLGQVSNQPQHF.

CDR3 residues: CASSQTGQGYTF. The CDR3, as DNA: TGTGCCAGCAGCCAAACGGGACAGGGCTACACCTTC. The chain is built from TRBV12-3 or TRBV12-4 and TRBJ1-2; 7 bases are shared with TRBD1. V gave up 6 bases and J gave up 8 bases; unmatched junction bases: 6. The CDR3 consists of 12 residues.

This chain joins TRBV5-5 and TRBJ2-1, with TRBD2 matching 7 bases. With V trimmed by 1 base and J by 2 bases, 3 bases remained unmatched. Per germline, CDR1 SGHKS and CDR2 YYEKEE (reference sequence). This CDR3 is built from 15 residues. In DNA form, the CDR3 reads TGTGCCAGCAGCTTGACGGGAGGCACCTACAATGAGCAGTTCTTC. It encodes CASSLTGGTYNEQFF.

This clonotype was seen a few times. The V call is TRBV19, the J call TRBJ1-2; weak D call: TRBD1 (6 bases). Deletions cut 4 bases from V and 7 bases from J, with 19 bases between. Germline-derived CDR1 and CDR2 are LNHDA and SQIVND (reference sequence). The CDR3 consists of 15 residues. CDR3: CASSTPGTTSSGYTF. In DNA, the CDR3 is TGTGCCAGTAGTACCCCCGGGACAACCTCTTCTGGCTACACCTTC.

Remarks on this clonotype: One junction end does not reproduce the germline sequence, and a read error may be involved. The CDR3: CASSWDGHSEANVLTF. CDR3 in DNA: TGTGCCAGCAGTTGGGACGGCCACTCTGAGGCCAACGTCCTGACTTTC. This sequence joins TRBV2 and TRBJ2-6; the D gene could be TRBD1 or TRBD2 (5 bases each). CDR1 and CDR2 from the germline V gene are SNHLY and FYNNEI. This CDR3 has 16 amino acids.

There are a few counts of this clonotype. The chain carries TRBV5-1 and TRBJ2-7; a possible D gene is TRBD1 (6 bases). Germline V gene sequence: CDR1 SGHRS, CDR2 YFSETQ. This CDR3 contains 14 residues. Deletions cut 1 base from V and 2 bases from J, with 10 bases between. CDR3 nucleotide sequence: TGCGCCAGCAGCTTGACAGGGCCAACCTACGAGCAGTACTTC. The encoded protein is CASSLTGPTYEQYF. The full variable domain, rest sourced from reference TRBV5-1 and TRBJ2-7, is KAGVTQTPRYLIKTRGQQVTLSCSPISGHRSVSWYQQTPGQGLQFLFEYFSETQRNKGNFPGRFSGRQFSNSRSEMNVSTLELGDSALYLCASSLTGPTYEQYFGPGTRLTVT.